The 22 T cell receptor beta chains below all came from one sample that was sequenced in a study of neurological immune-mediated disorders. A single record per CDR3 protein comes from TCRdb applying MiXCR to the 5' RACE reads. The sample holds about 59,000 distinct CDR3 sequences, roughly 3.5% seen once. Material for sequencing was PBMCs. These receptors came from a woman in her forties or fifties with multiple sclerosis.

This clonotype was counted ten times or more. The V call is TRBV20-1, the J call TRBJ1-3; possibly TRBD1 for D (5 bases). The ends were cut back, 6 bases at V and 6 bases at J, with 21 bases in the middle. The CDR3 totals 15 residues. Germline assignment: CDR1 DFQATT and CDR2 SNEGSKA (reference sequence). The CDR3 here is CSAIRDSGRENTIYF. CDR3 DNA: TGCAGTGCGATCCGGGACTCAGGGAGAGAAAACACCATATATTTT.

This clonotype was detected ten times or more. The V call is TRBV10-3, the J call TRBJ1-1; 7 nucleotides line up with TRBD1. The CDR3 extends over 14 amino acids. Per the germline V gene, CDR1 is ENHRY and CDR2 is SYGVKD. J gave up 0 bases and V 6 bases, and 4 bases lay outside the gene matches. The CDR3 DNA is TGTGCCATCAGCTCACAGGGGTTGAACACTGAAGCTTTCTTT. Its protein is CAISSQGLNTEAFF.

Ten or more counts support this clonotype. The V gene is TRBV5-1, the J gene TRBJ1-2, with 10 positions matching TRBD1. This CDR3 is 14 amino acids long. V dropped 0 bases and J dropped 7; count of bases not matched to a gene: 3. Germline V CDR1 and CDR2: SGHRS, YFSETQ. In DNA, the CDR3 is TGCGCCAGCAGCTTGGGACAGGGGGCGTTTGGCTACACCTTC. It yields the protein CASSLGQGAFGYTF.

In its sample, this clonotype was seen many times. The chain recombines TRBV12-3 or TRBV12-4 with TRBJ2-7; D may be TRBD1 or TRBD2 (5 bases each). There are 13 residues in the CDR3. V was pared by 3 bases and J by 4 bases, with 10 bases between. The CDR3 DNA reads TGTGCCAGCAGTTTCAGGGAGAAGTACGAGCAGTACTTC. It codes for CASSFREKYEQYF.

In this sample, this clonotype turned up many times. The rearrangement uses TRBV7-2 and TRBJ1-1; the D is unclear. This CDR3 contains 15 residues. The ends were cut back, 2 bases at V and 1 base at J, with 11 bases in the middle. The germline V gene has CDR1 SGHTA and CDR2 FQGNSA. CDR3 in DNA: TGTGCCAGCAGCTTACGGGCAACGGCGAACACTGAAGCTTTCTTT. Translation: CASSLRATANTEAFF.

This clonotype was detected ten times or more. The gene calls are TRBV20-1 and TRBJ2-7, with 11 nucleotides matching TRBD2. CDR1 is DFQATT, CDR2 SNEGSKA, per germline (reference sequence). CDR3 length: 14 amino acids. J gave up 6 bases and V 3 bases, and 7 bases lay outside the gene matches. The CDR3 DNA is TGCAGTGCTAGTATGCTAGCGGGAGGCCTCGAGCAGTACTTC. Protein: CSASMLAGGLEQYF.

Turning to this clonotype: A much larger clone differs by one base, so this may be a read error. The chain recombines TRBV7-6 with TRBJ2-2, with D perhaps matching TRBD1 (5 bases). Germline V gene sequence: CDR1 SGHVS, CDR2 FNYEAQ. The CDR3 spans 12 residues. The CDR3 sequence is CVSSPRDGELFF. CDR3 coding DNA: TGTGTCAGCAGCCCCAGGGATGGAGAGCTGTTTTTT.

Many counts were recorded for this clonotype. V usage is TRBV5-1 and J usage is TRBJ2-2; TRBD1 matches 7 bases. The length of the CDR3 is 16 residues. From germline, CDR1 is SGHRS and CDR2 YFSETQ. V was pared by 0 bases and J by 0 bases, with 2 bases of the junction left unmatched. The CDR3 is CASSLAGQANTGELFF. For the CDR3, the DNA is TGCGCCAGCAGCTTGGCCGGACAGGCGAACACCGGGGAGCTGTTTTTT. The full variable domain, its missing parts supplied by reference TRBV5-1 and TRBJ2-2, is KAGVTQTPRYLIKTRGQQVTLSCSPISGHRSVSWYQQTPGQGLQFLFEYFSETQRNKGNFPGRFSGRQFSNSRSEMNVSTLELGDSALYLCASSLAGQANTGELFFGEGSRLTVL.

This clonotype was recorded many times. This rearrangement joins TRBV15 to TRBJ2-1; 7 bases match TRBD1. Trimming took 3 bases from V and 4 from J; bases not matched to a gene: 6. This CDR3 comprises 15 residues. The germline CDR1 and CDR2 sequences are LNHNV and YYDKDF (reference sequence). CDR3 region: CATSSEDRRYNEQFF. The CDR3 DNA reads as TGTGCCACCAGCAGCGAGGACAGGAGGTACAATGAGCAGTTCTTC.

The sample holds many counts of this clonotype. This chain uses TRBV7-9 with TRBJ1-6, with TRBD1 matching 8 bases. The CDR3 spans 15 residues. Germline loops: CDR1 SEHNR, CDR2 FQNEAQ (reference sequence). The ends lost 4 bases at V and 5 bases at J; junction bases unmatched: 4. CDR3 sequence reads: CASSSGGADNSPLHF. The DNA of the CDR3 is TGTGCCAGCAGCTCAGGGGGCGCGGATAATTCACCCCTCCACTTT.

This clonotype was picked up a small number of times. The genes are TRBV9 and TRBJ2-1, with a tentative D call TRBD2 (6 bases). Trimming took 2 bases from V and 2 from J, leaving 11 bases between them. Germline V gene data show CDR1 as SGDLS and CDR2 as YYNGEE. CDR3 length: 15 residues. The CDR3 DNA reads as TGTGCCAGCAGCGTTTCGGGGGAGGCCTACAATGAGCAGTTCTTC. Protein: CASSVSGEAYNEQFF. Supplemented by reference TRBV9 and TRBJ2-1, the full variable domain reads DSGVTQTPKHLITATGQRVTLRCSPRSGDLSVYWYQQSLDQGLQFLIQYYNGEERAKGNILERFSAQQFPDLHSELNLSSLELGDSALYFCASSVSGEAYNEQFFGPGTRLTVL.

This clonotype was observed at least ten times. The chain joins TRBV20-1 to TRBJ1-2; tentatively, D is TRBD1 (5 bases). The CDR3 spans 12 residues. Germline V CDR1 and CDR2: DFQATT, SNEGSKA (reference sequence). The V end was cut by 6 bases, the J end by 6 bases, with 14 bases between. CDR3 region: CSAPGGPHGYTF. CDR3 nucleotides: TGCAGTGCCCCCGGGGGTCCCCATGGCTACACCTTC.

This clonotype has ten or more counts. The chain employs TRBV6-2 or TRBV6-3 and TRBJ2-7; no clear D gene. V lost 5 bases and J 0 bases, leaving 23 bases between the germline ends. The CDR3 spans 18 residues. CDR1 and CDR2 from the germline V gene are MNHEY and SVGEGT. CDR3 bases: TGTGCCAGCAGTCCGCTTTTTGGAAGGGCGAAGTCCTCCTACGAGCAGTACTTC. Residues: CASSPLFGRAKSSYEQYF.

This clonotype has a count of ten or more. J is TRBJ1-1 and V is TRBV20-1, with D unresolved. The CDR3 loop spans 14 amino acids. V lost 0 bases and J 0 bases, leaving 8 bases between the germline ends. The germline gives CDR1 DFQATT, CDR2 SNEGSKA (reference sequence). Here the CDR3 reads CSARDRRVNTEAFF. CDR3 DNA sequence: TGCAGTGCTAGAGATCGGAGGGTGAACACTGAAGCTTTCTTT.

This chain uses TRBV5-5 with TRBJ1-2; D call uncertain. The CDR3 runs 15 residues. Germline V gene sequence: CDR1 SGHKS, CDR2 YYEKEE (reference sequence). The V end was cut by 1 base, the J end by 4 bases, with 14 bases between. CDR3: CASSLSTASIYGYTF. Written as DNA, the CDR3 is TGTGCCAGCAGCTTGTCTACGGCCTCTATCTATGGCTACACCTTC.

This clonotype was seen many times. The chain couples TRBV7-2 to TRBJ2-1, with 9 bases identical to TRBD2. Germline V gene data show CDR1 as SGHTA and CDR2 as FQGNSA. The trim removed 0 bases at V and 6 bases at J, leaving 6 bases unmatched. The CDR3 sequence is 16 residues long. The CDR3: CASSLAQTSGGNEQFF. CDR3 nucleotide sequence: TGTGCCAGCAGCTTAGCGCAGACTAGCGGCGGCAATGAGCAGTTCTTC.

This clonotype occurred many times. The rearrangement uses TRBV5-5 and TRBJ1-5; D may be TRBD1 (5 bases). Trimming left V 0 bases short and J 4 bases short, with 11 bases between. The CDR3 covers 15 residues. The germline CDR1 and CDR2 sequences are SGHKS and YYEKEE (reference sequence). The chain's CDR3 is CASSLERQFNQPQHF. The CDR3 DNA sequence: TGTGCCAGCAGCTTGGAGCGACAGTTTAATCAGCCCCAGCATTTT.

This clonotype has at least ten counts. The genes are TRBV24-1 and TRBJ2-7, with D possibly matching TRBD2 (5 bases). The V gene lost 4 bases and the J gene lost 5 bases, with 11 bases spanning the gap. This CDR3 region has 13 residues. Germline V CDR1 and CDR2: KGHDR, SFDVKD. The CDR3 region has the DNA TGTGCCACCAGTGACTCCCCCGGGGACGAGCAGTACTTC. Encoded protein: CATSDSPGDEQYF.

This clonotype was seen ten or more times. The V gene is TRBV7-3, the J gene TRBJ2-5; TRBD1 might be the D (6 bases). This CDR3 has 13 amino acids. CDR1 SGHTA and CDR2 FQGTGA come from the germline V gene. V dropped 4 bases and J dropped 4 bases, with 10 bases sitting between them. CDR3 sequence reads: CASSSGQIETQYF. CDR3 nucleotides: TGTGCCAGCAGCTCCGGACAGATAGAGACCCAGTACTTC.

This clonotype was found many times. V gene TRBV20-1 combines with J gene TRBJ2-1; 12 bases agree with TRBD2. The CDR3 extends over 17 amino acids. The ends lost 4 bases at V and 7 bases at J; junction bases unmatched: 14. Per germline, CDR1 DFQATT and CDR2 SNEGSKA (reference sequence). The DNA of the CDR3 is TGCAGTGCTAAACCTCGAAAGGCTAGCGGGAGGGAGAATGAGCAGTTCTTC. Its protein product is CSAKPRKASGRENEQFF.

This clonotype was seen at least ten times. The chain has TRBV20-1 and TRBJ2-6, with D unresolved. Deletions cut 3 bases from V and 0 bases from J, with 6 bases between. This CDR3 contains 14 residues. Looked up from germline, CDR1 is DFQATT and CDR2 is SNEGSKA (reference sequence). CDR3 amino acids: CSASVSSGANVLTF. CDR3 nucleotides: TGCAGTGCTAGTGTGAGCTCTGGGGCCAACGTCCTGACTTTC.

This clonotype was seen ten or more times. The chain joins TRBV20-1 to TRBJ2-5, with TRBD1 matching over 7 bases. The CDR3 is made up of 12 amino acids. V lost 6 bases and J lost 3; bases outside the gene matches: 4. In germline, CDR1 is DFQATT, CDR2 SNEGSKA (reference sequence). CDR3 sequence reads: CSAPQGEETQYF. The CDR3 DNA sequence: TGCAGTGCCCCTCAGGGGGAAGAGACCCAGTACTTC.